This T cell receptor beta chain emerged from a study of OX40 agonist ivuxolimab in advanced cancers. General notes on the study: The costimulatory receptor OX40 (CD134) was targeted by ivuxolimab, a fully human IgG2 agonistic monoclonal antibody. Intravenous ivuxolimab was administered to patients every 2 weeks at six dose levels: 0.01, 0.1, 0.3, 1.5, 3 and 10 mg/kg. Of the roughly 52 dose-escalation patients, hepatocellular carcinoma was present in around 20, melanoma in roughly 15, renal cell carcinoma in 9 and head and neck cancer in 9. In the dose-escalation cohort, 82.7% of patients were male, and the mean age was approximately 64 years, with a range of about 23 to 90. Patients were allowed to have had prior anti-PD-1, anti-PD-L1 or anti-CTLA-4 therapy, and more than 30% of the dose-escalation patients had previously received checkpoint inhibitors. Partial responses occurred in three dose-escalation patients: two with cutaneous melanoma and one with hepatocellular carcinoma. The point of sequencing TCRbeta in the periphery was to test whether ivuxolimab changed TCR sequence diversity and drove clonal T-cell expansion. The monotherapy dose-escalation portion (N ≈ 52 patients) of the phase I ivuxolimab trial is reported in the paper. What the work shows at the level of the full study, not this receptor alone: Partial responders in the 0.1-3.0 mg/kg groups had among the lowest normalized peripheral clonal expansion, especially among CD8+ T cells. After ivuxolimab, CD8+ T cells had more expanded clones than CD4+ T cells on average. The antigen specificity of the clonally expanded peripheral T cells was not determined. Low levels of normalized T-cell clonal expansion were also seen in some patients who did not respond. At doses from 0.1 to 3.0 mg/kg, clonal expansion was seen in both CD4+ and CD8+ blood T cells between baseline and week 6.

For sequencing of the TCRbeta CDR3 region, genomic DNA was extracted from the sorted cells. The immunoSEQ Assay was used to sequence the TCRbeta CDR3 regions. What TCRdb holds here is the immuneACCESS table cut down to in-frame rearrangements. Part of the clones is not present; checked against another copy, under half of the missing clones reflect an unresolved V gene, and the others are unexplained. This sample is represented by 21,000 or so clones; 76% of them were singletons. The leading ten clones occupy about a tenth of the sample. The trial excluded patients who had a history of autoimmune disease or were on systemic immunosuppression. Peripheral blood for TCR sequencing was drawn from every dose cohort at baseline, at cycle 4 day 1 and at cycle 7 day 1. The samples were taken from a phase I, first-in-human, multicenter, open-label dose-escalation trial of ivuxolimab. The trial enrolled adults with locally advanced or metastatic head and neck squamous cell, hepatocellular, melanoma or renal cell carcinoma. CD4+ and CD8+ T cells were sorted separately from peripheral blood before TCR sequencing.

In the case of this clone: The specificity of this receptor is unknown. Base qualities are not at hand, and no much larger clone is one base apart.

Sequencing was performed on CD4+ or CD8+ T cells sorted from blood, taken in a trial of the OX40 agonist ivuxolimab. This TCR came from an adult with an advanced solid tumor such as melanoma, head and neck, liver or kidney cancer.

The CDR3 sequence is CASSLGLAGGKDTQYF. The DNA sequence follows: TGTGCCAGCAGCTTGGGACTAGCGGGGGGGAAAGATACGCAGTATTTT. The V gene is TRBV5-8 and the J gene is TRBJ2-3, with 14 middle bases fitting TRBD2. Trimming leaves V shorter by 0 bases and J shorter by 5 bases, with the junction holding 2 bases beyond the gene matches. There are 16 amino acids in the CDR3, from cysteine to phenylalanine inclusive. Left in the record is the CDR3 DNA by itself, 48 bases read in frame from the first base. CDR1 SGHTS and CDR2 YDEGEE were looked up in the germline V gene. The full variable domain, with segments outside the CDR3 supplied by the reference TRBV5-8 and TRBJ2-3 proteins, appears as EAGVTQSPTHLIKTRGQQATLRCSPISGHTSVYWYQQALGLGLQFLLWYDEGEERNRGNFPPRFSGRQFPNYSSELNVNALELEDSALYLCASSLGLAGGKDTQYFGPGTRLTVL.